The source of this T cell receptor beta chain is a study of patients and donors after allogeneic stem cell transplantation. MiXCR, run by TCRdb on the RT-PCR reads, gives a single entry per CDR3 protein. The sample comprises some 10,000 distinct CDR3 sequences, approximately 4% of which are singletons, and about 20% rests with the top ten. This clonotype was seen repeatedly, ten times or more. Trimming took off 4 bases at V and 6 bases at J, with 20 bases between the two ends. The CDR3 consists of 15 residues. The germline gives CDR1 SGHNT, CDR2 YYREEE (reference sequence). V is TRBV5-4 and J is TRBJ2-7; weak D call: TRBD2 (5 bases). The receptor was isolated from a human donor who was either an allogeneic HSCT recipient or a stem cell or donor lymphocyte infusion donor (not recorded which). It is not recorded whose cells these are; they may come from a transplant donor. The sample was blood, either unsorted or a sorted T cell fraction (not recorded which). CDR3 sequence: CASSLGGLRDLEQYF. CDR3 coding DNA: TGTGCCAGCAGCCTTGGTGGACTCCGCGATCTCGAGCAGTACTTC.